The rows below give T cell receptor beta chains drawn from one sample of a study of sequential checkpoint blockade in melanoma. Libraries were prepared by immunoSEQ multiplex PCR; TCRdb keeps only in-frame clonotypes and omits some of them. The sample yields about 29,000 clones, about 72% seen once. Sequenced here: CD8+ T cells sorted from blood (inferred from file names), sampled from a patient given nivolumab and ipilimumab in sequence. The receptors were sampled from a human donor with melanoma. Each CDR3 is given with its conserved first and last residue. Fields, in order: D gene, clone size, V gene, J gene, CDR3 DNA, CDR3 protein. The D gene is left open where the match is weak. Some rows mark clone size as missing; the rest say once, few, many or name a class of expanded clone.

D: -; size: once; V: TRBV5-6; J: TRBJ2-2; DNA: TGTGCCAGCAGCTCCACAAACGGGGAGCTGTTTTTT; CDR3: CASSSTNGELFF
D: TRBD2; size: -; V: TRBV7-9; J: TRBJ2-1; DNA: TGTGCCAGCAGCTACGAAGCGGGGGGGCCCCACAATGAGCAGTTCTTC; CDR3: CASSYEAGGPHNEQFF
D: -; size: few; V: TRBV11-1; J: TRBJ2-7; DNA: TGTGCCAGCAGCTTACTACAGGGTGGGGAGCAGTACTTC; CDR3: CASSLLQGGEQYF
D: -; size: few; V: TRBV5-1; J: TRBJ2-7; DNA: TGCGCCAGCAGCTTAAGACGGGGAACGGAGCAGTACTTC; CDR3: CASSLRRGTEQYF
D: -; size: -; V: TRBV6-1; J: TRBJ2-7; DNA: TGTGCCAGCGGACTCAGGAACTACGAGCAGTACTTC; CDR3: CASGLRNYEQYF
D: -; size: -; V: TRBV19; J: TRBJ1-1; DNA: TGTGCCAGTAGTATAGATCAAGATGGGCAGGGCGATTTCTTT; CDR3: CASSIDQDGQGDFF
D: TRBD1; size: -; V: TRBV19; J: TRBJ1-5; DNA: TGTGCCAGTGGTGCCGGGACAGGGTGGGCTCAGCCCCAGCATTTT; CDR3: CASGAGTGWAQPQHF
D: -; size: -; V: TRBV19; J: TRBJ2-7; DNA: TGTGCCAGTAGTACCTGGGACACCTACGAGCAGTACTTC; CDR3: CASSTWDTYEQYF
D: -; size: -; V: TRBV7-9; J: TRBJ2-5; DNA: TGTGCCAGCAGCATCAGCGGGCTCCAAGAGACCCAGTACTTC; CDR3: CASSISGLQETQYF
D: -; size: -; V: TRBV27; J: TRBJ1-5; DNA: TGTGCCAGCAGTTTTAGTCGGGGTTCTAAGCCCCAGCATTTT; CDR3: CASSFSRGSKPQHF
D: -; size: -; V: TRBV11-2; J: TRBJ1-1; DNA: TGTGCCAGCAGCTTAGGAGGCGTGAACACTGAAGCTTTCTTT; CDR3: CASSLGGVNTEAFF
D: -; size: -; V: TRBV28; J: TRBJ2-5; DNA: TGTGCCAGCAGACAAACGGGGGAACTTCAAGAGACCCCCTCGGAGACGACCCAGTACTTC; CDR3: CASRQTGELQETPSETTQYF
D: TRBD2; size: -; V: TRBV9; J: TRBJ2-2; DNA: TGTGCCAGCAGCGGACTAGCGGGGAACACCGGGGAGCTGTTTTTT; CDR3: CASSGLAGNTGELFF
D: TRBD1; size: -; V: TRBV27; J: TRBJ2-2; DNA: TGTGCCAGCAGTTTCTTGACAGGGGTGTACACCGGGGAGCTGTTTTTT; CDR3: CASSFLTGVYTGELFF
D: -; size: -; V: TRBV11-2; J: TRBJ2-7; DNA: TGTGCCAGCAGCTTAGGTCCCCTCTACGAGCAGTACTTC; CDR3: CASSLGPLYEQYF
D: -; size: -; V: TRBV6-6; J: TRBJ2-4; DNA: TGTGCCAGCAGTTACGACCCCGGAGCTCAGTACTTC; CDR3: CASSYDPGAQYF
D: TRBD1; size: -; V: TRBV4-1; J: TRBJ1-4; DNA: TGCGCCAGCAGCCAAGTTATGGGGACAGGGGACGAAAAACTGTTTTTT; CDR3: CASSQVMGTGDEKLFF
D: -; size: -; V: TRBV27; J: TRBJ2-7; DNA: TGTGCCAGCAGTAGGCGACAGGTTGTCTCCTACGAGCAGTACTTC; CDR3: CASSRRQVVSYEQYF